This record covers a single TCR beta chain. The antigen is unknown. This entry belongs to a study of shared clonotypes between healthy human individuals. General observations from the study: Naive CD4 clonotypes were shared across several donors at 4% to 5%.

The CDR3 is 13 amino acids. The germline V and J ends were trimmed by 5 bases and 2 bases, with 9 bases remaining between them. Germline V gene data show CDR1 as LNHDA and CDR2 as SQIVND (reference sequence). The table came from immunoSEQ multiplex PCR; TCRdb's copy has only in-frame clones and leaves some out. The repertoire holds some 2,500,000 clones, roughly 92% seen once, with 0.37% in the top ten. The rearrangement joins TRBV19 to TRBJ1-2, with D maybe TRBD1 (6 bases). The sample consisted of naive CD4+ T cells from PBMCs. Subset defined: CD45RA+ positively selected. This receptor was obtained from a young man in good health. Some clones in this sample may be carry-over from other donors' samples. The CDR3, as DNA: TGTGCCAGTAGTTTGACAGGCAACTATGGCTACACCTTC. As protein: CASSLTGNYGYTF.